This TCR beta chain was identified in a study of cytomegalovirus exposure and HLA in healthy donors. With 60 Vbeta and 13 Jbeta primers, the PCR was carried out. Generated by immunoSEQ multiplex PCR, the TCRdb table keeps only in-frame clones and is missing some. The sample carries 150,000 to 200,000 clones, around 77% recorded once. Study conclusions and caveats: According to an earlier analysis, most TCR beta V segments yielded productive rearrangements about 90% or about 30% of the time. Later analysis indicated greater clonal expansion among HLA-associated TCR beta chains than among equally common other chains.

Details on this clone: Its specificity is not known.

V gave up 2 bases and J gave up 8 bases; unmatched junction bases: 8. From germline, CDR1 is SGHTA and CDR2 FQGNSA. The CDR3 consists of 15 residues. The chain employs TRBV7-2 and TRBJ1-2, with TRBD1 identical over 10 bases. Sequenced: PBMCs. The TCR comes from a female donor in good health and CMV-seronegative. The CDR3 spells CASSLMGQGMDGYTF. The DNA of the CDR3 is TGTGCCAGCAGCTTAATGGGACAGGGGATGGACGGCTACACCTTC.